This T cell receptor beta chain was captured by sequencing in a study of glioma-infiltrating T cells after dendritic cell vaccination. Time point noted: after dendritic cell vaccination, including at tumor progression/relapse. No glioblastoma patient carried an isocitrate dehydrogenase mutation. V shed 7 bases and J 0 bases; nucleotides not matched to a gene: 3. Germline CDR1 is GTSNPN and CDR2 is SVGIG (reference sequence). CDR3 length: 12 residues. TCRdb keeps only in-frame clones here, not all; method: immunoSEQ multiplex PCR. The data contain roughly 50,000 clones, approximately 91% of them seen just once; the ten biggest clones take up roughly 5%.

The V gene is TRBV30, the J gene TRBJ2-7, with 7 bases aligning to TRBD1. The clonotype was recovered from a human donor with glioblastoma. Material: blood, obtained after dendritic cell vaccination. The CDR3 DNA reads as TGTGCCTTCAGGGGGTCCTCCTACGAGCAGTACTTC. Residues: CAFRGSSYEQYF.